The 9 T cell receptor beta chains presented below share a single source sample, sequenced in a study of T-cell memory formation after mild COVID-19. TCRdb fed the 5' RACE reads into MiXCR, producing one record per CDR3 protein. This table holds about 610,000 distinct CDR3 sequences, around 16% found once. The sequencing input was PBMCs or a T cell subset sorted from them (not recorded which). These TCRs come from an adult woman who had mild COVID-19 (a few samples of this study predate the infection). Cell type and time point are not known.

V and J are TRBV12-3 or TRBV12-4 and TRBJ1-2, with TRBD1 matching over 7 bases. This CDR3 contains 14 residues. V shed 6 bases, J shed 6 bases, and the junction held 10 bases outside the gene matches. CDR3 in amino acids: CASSLGRGKDGYTF. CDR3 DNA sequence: TGTGCCAGCAGCCTTGGCAGGGGGAAGGATGGCTACACCTTC.

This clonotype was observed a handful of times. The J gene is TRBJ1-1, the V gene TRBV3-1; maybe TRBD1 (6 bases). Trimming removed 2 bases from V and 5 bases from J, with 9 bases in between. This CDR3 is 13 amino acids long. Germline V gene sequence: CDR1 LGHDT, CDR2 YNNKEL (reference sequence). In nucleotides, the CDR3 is TGTGCCAGCAGCCAAAGGGGGAGGACTGAAGCTTTCTTT. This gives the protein CASSQRGRTEAFF.

CDR3 sequence: CASSLGGTSGDGGNIQYF. CDR3 in DNA: TGTGCCAGCAGCTTAGGTGGGACTAGCGGGGACGGAGGGAACATTCAGTACTTC. The chain is built from TRBV7-8 and TRBJ2-4; 13 positions agree with TRBD2. The junction had 10 bases not matched to a gene; V was cut back by 1 base and J by 7 bases. The CDR3 sequence is 18 residues long. CDR1 is SGHVS, CDR2 FQNEAQ, per germline.

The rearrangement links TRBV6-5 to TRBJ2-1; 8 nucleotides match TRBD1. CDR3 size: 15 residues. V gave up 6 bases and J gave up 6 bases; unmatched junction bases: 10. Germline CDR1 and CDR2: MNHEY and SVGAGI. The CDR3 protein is CASRIGTGRSNEQFF. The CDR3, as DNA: TGTGCCAGCAGAATTGGGACAGGAAGAAGCAATGAGCAGTTCTTC.

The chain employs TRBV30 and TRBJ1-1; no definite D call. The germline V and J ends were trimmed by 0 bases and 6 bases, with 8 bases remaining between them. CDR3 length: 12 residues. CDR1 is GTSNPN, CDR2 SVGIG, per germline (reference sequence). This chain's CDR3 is CAWSVRGAEAFF. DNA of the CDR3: TGTGCCTGGAGTGTACGCGGCGCTGAAGCTTTCTTT.

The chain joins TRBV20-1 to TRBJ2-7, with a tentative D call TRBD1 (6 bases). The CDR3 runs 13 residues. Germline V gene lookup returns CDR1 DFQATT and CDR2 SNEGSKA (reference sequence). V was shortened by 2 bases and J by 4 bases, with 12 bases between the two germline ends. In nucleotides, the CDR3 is TGCAGTGCTAGACCCACTACAGGGTACGAGCAGTACTTC. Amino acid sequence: CSARPTTGYEQYF.

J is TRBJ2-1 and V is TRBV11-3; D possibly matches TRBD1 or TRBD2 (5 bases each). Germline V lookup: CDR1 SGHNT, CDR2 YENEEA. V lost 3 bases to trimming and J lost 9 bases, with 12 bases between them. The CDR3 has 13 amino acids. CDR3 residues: CASSFRVAGEQFF. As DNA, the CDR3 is TGTGCCAGCAGCTTCAGGGTTGCGGGTGAGCAGTTCTTC.

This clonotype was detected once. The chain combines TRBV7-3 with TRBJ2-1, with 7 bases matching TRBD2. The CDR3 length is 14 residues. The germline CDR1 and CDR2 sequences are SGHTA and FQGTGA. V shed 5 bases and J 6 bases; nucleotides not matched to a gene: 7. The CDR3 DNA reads TGTGCCAGCAGCCCCCAGACTAGCTCCAATGAGCAGTTCTTC. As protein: CASSPQTSSNEQFF.

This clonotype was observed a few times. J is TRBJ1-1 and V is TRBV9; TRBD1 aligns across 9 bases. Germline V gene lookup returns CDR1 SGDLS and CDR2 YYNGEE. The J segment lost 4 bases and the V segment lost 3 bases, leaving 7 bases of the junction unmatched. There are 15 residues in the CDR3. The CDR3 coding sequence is TGTGCCAGCAGCGGTAACAGGGGGCTAGGCACTGAAGCTTTCTTT. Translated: CASSGNRGLGTEAFF.